This entry lists 27 T cell receptor beta chains sequenced from one sample in a study of T cells in Graves' hyperthyroidism and ophthalmopathy. TCR beta CDR3 region amplification was performed from RNA transcripts. Using the HTBI primer set, a first-round RT-PCR was run on the TCR CDR3. MiXCR, applied by TCRdb to the multiplex PCR reads, yields one record per CDR3 protein. Here the sample spans about 600,000 distinct CDR3 sequences, approximately 15% being singletons. The source material was blood. The receptors stem from a woman between 35 and 50 years old with Graves' ophthalmopathy.

This clonotype was counted between two and nine times. The chain employs TRBV27 and TRBJ2-3, with D perhaps matching TRBD1 (5 bases). Trimming pared 5 bases from V and 11 bases from J, leaving 17 bases between. The CDR3 consists of 13 residues. The V gene's germline CDR1 is MNHEY and CDR2 SMNVEV (reference sequence). As DNA, the CDR3 is TGTGCCAGCAGTCCAAGTCAAAAGGGGCTGCAGTATTTT. This sequence encodes CASSPSQKGLQYF.

This clonotype was counted a single time. The V and J genes are TRBV18 and TRBJ2-7; 11 bases are shared with TRBD1. This CDR3 region has 15 residues. The V gene end was trimmed by 7 bases and the J gene end by 2 bases; junction bases not matched to a gene: 7. Germline CDR1 KGHSH, CDR2 LQKENI. CDR3 region: CASLLPGQGAYEQYF. CDR3 DNA: TGTGCCAGCTTACTACCGGGACAGGGGGCCTACGAGCAGTACTTC. The entire variable domain, with the rest obtained from reference TRBV18 and TRBJ2-7, is as follows: NAGVMQNPRHLVRRRGQEARLRCSPMKGHSHVYWYRQLPEEGLKFMVYLQKENIIDESGMPKERFSAEFPKEGPSILRIQQVVRGDSAAYFCASLLPGQGAYEQYFGPGTRLTVT.

This clonotype was observed a handful of times. The chain is built from TRBV7-8 and TRBJ1-4; maybe TRBD1 (5 bases). Germline V gene sequence: CDR1 SGHVS, CDR2 FQNEAQ. Trimming stripped 2 bases from V and 7 bases from J, with 20 bases between. The CDR3 loop spans 17 amino acids. CDR3 protein: CASSLSRQGGLGEKLFF. The CDR3 nucleotides read TGTGCCAGCAGCTTATCTAGGCAGGGTGGACTAGGTGAAAAACTGTTTTTT.

This clonotype was counted at least ten times. This rearrangement joins TRBV18 to TRBJ2-3; 7 nucleotides agree with TRBD1. The CDR3 runs to 13 residues. The germline V gene has CDR1 KGHSH and CDR2 LQKENI. With V trimmed by 2 bases and J by 4 bases, 0 bases remained unmatched. The CDR3: CASSPGTADTQYF. The CDR3 nucleotides are TGTGCCAGCTCACCAGGGACAGCAGATACGCAGTATTTT.

Points on this clonotype: One base away lies a much larger clone, so this may be a sequencing read error. The chain employs TRBV12-3 or TRBV12-4 and TRBJ2-3; TRBD2 agrees at 10 bases. V gave up 7 bases and J gave up 4 bases; unmatched junction bases: 8. The CDR3 is 15 amino acids. Written as DNA, the CDR3 is TGTGCCAGCAATGGGGGGCTAGCGGGGGCAGATACGCAGTATTTT. Translating it yields CASNGGLAGADTQYF.

CDR3 DNA: TGTGCCAGCAGCTTAGATTTCTCGAATGAGCAGTTCTTC. This translates into CASSLDFSNEQFF. The chain carries TRBV11-2 and TRBJ2-1; the D is unclear. Germline-derived CDR1 and CDR2 are SGHAT and FQNNGV. This CDR3 comprises 13 residues. V lost 0 bases and J lost 7, with 7 bases in between.

This clonotype was detected only a few times. This sequence joins TRBV20-1 and TRBJ2-1; 8 nucleotides align to TRBD2. V dropped 3 bases and J dropped 1; count of bases not matched to a gene: 14. Per germline, CDR1 DFQATT and CDR2 SNEGSKA (reference sequence). This CDR3 region has 18 residues. CDR3 DNA sequence: TGCAGTGCTAGCAGGACGATCGGGGGGGCCGGGTCCTACAATGAGCAGTTCTTC. Protein sequence: CSASRTIGGAGSYNEQFF.

The sample holds a few counts of this clonotype. The CDR3 loop reads CAGTGIIPGNTIYF. DNA of the CDR3: TGTGCCGGGACAGGGATCATTCCTGGAAACACCATATATTTT. V and J are TRBV30 and TRBJ1-3; 9 nucleotides line up with TRBD1. J was trimmed by 2 bases and V by 8 bases; bases with no gene match: 7. This CDR3 is built from 14 residues. Germline V CDR1 and CDR2: GTSNPN, SVGIG (reference sequence).

This clonotype was seen more than once but under ten times. Mismatch with germline at one junction end may stem from a read error. The chain carries TRBV20-1 and TRBJ2-7; the match to TRBD1 covers 9 bases. In germline, CDR1 is DFQATT, CDR2 SNEGSKA (reference sequence). This CDR3 comprises 14 residues. CDR3 sequence (DNA): TGCAGTGCTAGTGGGACAGGGAAAGTTTACGAGCAGTGCTTC. Translated: CSASGTGKVYEQCF.

The table lists this clonotype with many counts. The chain recombines TRBV11-2 with TRBJ2-3, with TRBD2 matching 14 bases. J gave up 8 bases and V 5 bases, and 9 bases lay outside the gene matches. The V gene's germline CDR1 is SGHAT and CDR2 FQNNGV. The CDR3 totals 16 residues. The CDR3 reads CASSGLAGGVDRTQYF. CDR3 nucleotide sequence: TGTGCCAGCAGCGGACTAGCGGGAGGCGTAGATCGTACGCAGTATTTT.

This clonotype occurred once. J is TRBJ2-7 and V is TRBV28, with D tentatively TRBD2 (5 bases). V was shortened by 1 base and J by 9 bases, with 16 bases between the two germline ends. The CDR3 loop spans 14 amino acids. In germline, CDR1 is MDHEN, CDR2 SYDVKM. CDR3: CASSLSREAPVQYF. The CDR3 bases are TGTGCCAGCAGTTTATCCCGGGAAGCCCCGGTGCAGTACTTC.

The V gene is TRBV28, the J gene TRBJ2-1; the match to TRBD1 covers 9 bases. CDR1 and CDR2 from the germline V gene are MDHEN and SYDVKM. The CDR3 loop spans 17 amino acids. Trimming cost V 6 bases and J 0 bases; bases outside gene matches: 9. The CDR3 is CASRKLPGQGSYNEQFF. The DNA of the CDR3 is TGTGCCAGCAGAAAACTACCGGGACAGGGCTCCTACAATGAGCAGTTCTTC.

This chain links TRBV2 with TRBJ1-1; the D gene is possibly TRBD1 (6 bases). Trimming cost V 7 bases and J 5 bases, with 17 bases left between them. The germline V gene encodes CDR1 SNHLY and CDR2 FYNNEI. This CDR3 contains 14 residues. CDR3 region: CASTKQGSGTEAFF. CDR3 in DNA: TGTGCCAGCACGAAACAGGGAAGTGGGACTGAAGCTTTCTTT.

The chain links TRBV2 to TRBJ2-4; D is perhaps TRBD1 (6 bases). The germline V gene encodes CDR1 SNHLY and CDR2 FYNNEI. V was shortened by 1 base and J by 3 bases, with 19 bases between the two germline ends. This CDR3 spans 18 amino acids. The chain's CDR3 is CASSEGGKGEKSKNIQYF. Here the CDR3 DNA reads TGTGCCAGCAGTGAAGGGGGGAAGGGGGAGAAAAGCAAAAACATTCAGTACTTC.

V gene TRBV11-1 combines with J gene TRBJ1-5, with 9 nucleotides matching TRBD1. The ends lost 4 bases at V and 7 bases at J; junction bases unmatched: 5. The CDR3 runs to 14 residues. Germline V gene lookup returns CDR1 SGHAT and CDR2 FQDESV (reference sequence). The DNA of the CDR3 is TGTGCCAGCAGCTCTCGACAGGGGGAGCAGCCCCAGCATTTT. This translates into CASSSRQGEQPQHF.

The rearrangement joins TRBV7-9 to TRBJ2-3, with 14 nucleotides matching TRBD2. Trimming took 4 bases from V and 3 from J; bases not matched to a gene: 9. CDR3 length: 18 residues. Per the germline V gene, CDR1 is SEHNR and CDR2 is FQNEAQ (reference sequence). The CDR3 region is CASSSGLAGGRATDTQYF. For the CDR3, the DNA is TGTGCCAGCAGCTCCGGACTAGCGGGGGGTCGGGCGACAGATACGCAGTATTTT.

This clonotype came up a few times. This chain connects TRBV19 to TRBJ1-2; possible D gene TRBD1, 6 bases. The germline gives CDR1 LNHDA, CDR2 SQIVND (reference sequence). V was clipped by 2 bases and J by 0 bases, with 10 bases between them. This CDR3 region has 15 residues. The CDR3 coding sequence is TGTGCCAGTAGTATATGGACAGTAGCTAACTATGGCTACACCTTC. This sequence encodes CASSIWTVANYGYTF.

A few counts support this clonotype. The V call is TRBV27, the J call TRBJ2-7; TRBD1 matches at 7 bases. Trimming removed 3 bases from V and 1 base from J; junction bases left unmatched: 9. Germline assignment: CDR1 MNHEY and CDR2 SMNVEV (reference sequence). The CDR3 length is 16 residues. CDR3 region: CASSFLRDSESYEQYF. In DNA form, the CDR3 reads TGTGCCAGCAGTTTTCTCCGGGACAGCGAATCCTACGAGCAGTACTTC.

This clonotype appeared a few times. This rearrangement joins TRBV2 to TRBJ2-7, with D possibly TRBD2 on 5 matching bases. The CDR3 spans 16 residues. CDR1 and CDR2 (germline): SNHLY, FYNNEI. Trimming removed 6 bases from V and 0 bases from J, with 18 bases in between. Written as DNA, the CDR3 is TGTGCCAGCAGGAAAAGAGGCGGGTCATTCTCCTACGAGCAGTACTTC. It is translated as CASRKRGGSFSYEQYF.

The genes are TRBV18 and TRBJ2-7; 8 bases are a match to TRBD1. The germline gives CDR1 KGHSH, CDR2 LQKENI. The CDR3 covers 17 residues. Trimming at V came to 1 base and at J to 1 base, leaving 9 bases not matched to a gene. For the CDR3, the DNA is TGTGCCAGCTCACCACGGGACAGGCACCGAGGGTCCTACGAGCAGTACTTC. It is translated as CASSPRDRHRGSYEQYF.

The genes are TRBV6-1 and TRBJ2-5; 14 positions match TRBD2. Germline-derived CDR1 and CDR2 are MNHNS and SASEGT. The CDR3 extends over 16 amino acids. After removal of 6 bases from V and 4 bases from J, the junction contained 7 bases not matched to a gene. The CDR3 reads CASSTGLAGVGETQYF. For the CDR3, the DNA is TGTGCCAGCAGCACGGGACTAGCGGGAGTGGGAGAGACCCAGTACTTC.

V usage is TRBV10-1 and J usage is TRBJ2-7; D is uncertain. In germline, CDR1 is WNHNN, CDR2 SYGVQD (reference sequence). The CDR3 extends over 14 amino acids. With 3 bases removed from V and 6 bases from J, the gap between germline ends came to 15 bases. For the CDR3, the DNA is TGCGCCAGCAGTGACTCCTCATTTTCGGGCGAGCAGTACTTC. Its protein product is CASSDSSFSGEQYF.

Many counts were recorded for this clonotype. V usage is TRBV28 and J usage is TRBJ2-5, with 10 bases identical to TRBD1. With 3 bases clipped from V and 1 base from J, the junction kept 2 bases outside the gene matches. The CDR3 spans 15 residues. Germline CDR1 MDHEN, CDR2 SYDVKM. CDR3 loop: CASSFRDRGQETQYF. The CDR3 nucleotides read TGTGCCAGCAGTTTCAGGGACAGGGGCCAAGAGACCCAGTACTTC.

This clonotype is a singleton in its sample. One base away lies a much larger clone, so this may be a sequencing read error. The J gene is TRBJ1-2, the V gene TRBV30; tentative D call: TRBD1 (6 bases). V shed 7 bases and J shed 4 bases, with 10 bases lying between them. The CDR3 length is 11 residues. The germline V gene encodes CDR1 GTSNPN and CDR2 SVGIG (reference sequence). CDR3 sequence: CASGRGYGYTF. CDR3 bases: TGTGCCTCGGGCAGGGGCTATGGCTACACCTTC.

Ten or more counts support this clonotype. J is TRBJ2-1 and V is TRBV2; TRBD1 or TRBD2 may be the D gene (5 bases each). This CDR3 comprises 17 residues. Trimming removed 2 bases at V and 4 bases at J, with 18 bases between. Germline assignment: CDR1 SNHLY and CDR2 FYNNEI. The CDR3: CASSELETGPKYNEQFF. CDR3 nucleotides: TGTGCCAGCAGTGAATTGGAGACGGGACCTAAATACAATGAGCAGTTCTTC.

This clonotype was seen repeatedly, ten times or more. This rearrangement joins TRBV28 to TRBJ2-4; 8 bases line up with TRBD1. Germline lookup yields CDR1 MDHEN and CDR2 SYDVKM. This CDR3 has 18 amino acids. Losses at the gene ends were 5 bases for V and 2 bases for J; bases not matched to a gene: 14. The DNA for the CDR3 is TGTGCCAGCAGTCCAGCAGAGTGGACAGGGCGGCCCAAAAACATTCAGTACTTC. It is translated as CASSPAEWTGRPKNIQYF. Using reference TRBV28 and TRBJ2-4 for the parts outside the CDR3, the full variable domain is DVKVTQSSRYLVKRTGEKVFLECVQDMDHENMFWYRQDPGLGLRLIYFSYDVKMKEKGDIPEGYSVSREKKERFSLILESASTNQTSMYLCASSPAEWTGRPKNIQYFGAGTRLSVL.

The table lists this clonotype with many counts. The chain uses TRBV11-2 and TRBJ2-3; 7 bases line up with TRBD1. V was pared by 0 bases and J by 4 bases, with 4 bases of the junction left unmatched. Germline V gene sequence: CDR1 SGHAT, CDR2 FQNNGV. The CDR3 spans 15 residues. The CDR3 region is CASSLDPTGPDTQYF. The DNA for the CDR3 is TGTGCCAGCAGCTTAGATCCGACAGGGCCAGATACGCAGTATTTT. The full variable domain, completed using reference TRBV11-2 and TRBJ2-3, is EAGVAQSPRYKIIEKRQSVAFWCNPISGHATLYWYQQILGQGPKLLIQFQNNGVVDDSQLPKDRFSAERLKGVDSTLKIQPAKLEDSAVYLCASSLDPTGPDTQYFGPGTRLTVL.